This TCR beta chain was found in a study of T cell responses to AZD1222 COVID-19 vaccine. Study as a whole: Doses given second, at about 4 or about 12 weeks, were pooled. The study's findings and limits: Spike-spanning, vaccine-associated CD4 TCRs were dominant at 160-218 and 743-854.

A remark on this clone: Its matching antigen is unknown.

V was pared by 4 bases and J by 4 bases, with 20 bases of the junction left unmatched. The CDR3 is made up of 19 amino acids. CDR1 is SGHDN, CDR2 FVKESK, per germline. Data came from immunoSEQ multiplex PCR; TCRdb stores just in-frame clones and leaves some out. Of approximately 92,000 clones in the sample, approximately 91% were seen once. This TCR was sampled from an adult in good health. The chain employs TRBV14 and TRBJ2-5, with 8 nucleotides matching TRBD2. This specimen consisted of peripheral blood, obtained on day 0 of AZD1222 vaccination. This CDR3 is CASSRLARLAGNTGETQYF. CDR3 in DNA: TGTGCCAGCAGCCGACTCGCACGGCTAGCGGGTAATACAGGAGAGACCCAGTACTTC.